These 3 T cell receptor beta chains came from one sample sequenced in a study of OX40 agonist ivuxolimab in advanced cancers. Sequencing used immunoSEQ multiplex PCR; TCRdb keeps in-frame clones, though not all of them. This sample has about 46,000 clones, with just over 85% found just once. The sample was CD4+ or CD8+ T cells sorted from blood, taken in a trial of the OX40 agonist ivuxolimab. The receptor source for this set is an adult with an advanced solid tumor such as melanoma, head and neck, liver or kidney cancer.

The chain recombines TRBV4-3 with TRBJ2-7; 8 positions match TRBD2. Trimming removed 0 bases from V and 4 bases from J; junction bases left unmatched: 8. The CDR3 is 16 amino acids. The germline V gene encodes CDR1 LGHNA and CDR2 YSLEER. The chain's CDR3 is CASSQDRAAGGYEQYF. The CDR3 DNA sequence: TGCGCCAGCAGCCAAGATAGGGCCGCGGGGGGTTACGAGCAGTACTTC.

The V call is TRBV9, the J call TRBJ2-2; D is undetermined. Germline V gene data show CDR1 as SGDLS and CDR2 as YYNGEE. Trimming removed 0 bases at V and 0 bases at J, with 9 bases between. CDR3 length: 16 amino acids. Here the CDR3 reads CASSVVPIANTGELFF. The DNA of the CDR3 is TGTGCCAGCAGCGTAGTTCCCATCGCGAACACCGGGGAGCTGTTTTTT.

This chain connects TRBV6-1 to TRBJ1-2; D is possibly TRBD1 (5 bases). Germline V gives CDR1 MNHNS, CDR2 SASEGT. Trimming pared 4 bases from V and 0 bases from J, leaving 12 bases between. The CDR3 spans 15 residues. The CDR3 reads CASSGRGGANYGYTF. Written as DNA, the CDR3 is TGTGCCAGCAGTGGCCGGGGCGGAGCTAACTATGGCTACACCTTC.